The 17 T cell receptor beta chains listed next were all sequenced from one sample in a study of technical replicates of blood from a few donors. Data came from immunoSEQ multiplex PCR; TCRdb stores just in-frame clones and leaves some out. The sample carries about 81,000 clones, approximately 96% recorded once. The sequenced sample consisted of T cells isolated from PBMCs. The receptors shown here come from a human donor in good health.

The chain combines TRBV15 with TRBJ2-5; 9 positions agree with TRBD2. CDR1 is LNHNV and CDR2 is YYDKDF in the germline V gene (reference sequence). V shed 5 bases and J 0 bases; nucleotides not matched to a gene: 1. There are 14 residues in the CDR3. For the CDR3, the DNA is TGTGCCACCAGCGGCGGGGGGGACCAAGAGACCCAGTACTTC. It codes for CATSGGGDQETQYF.

A single count supports this clone. V gene TRBV4-1 combines with J gene TRBJ1-5; TRBD1 matches 7 bases. The CDR3 contains 16 residues. V was pared by 4 bases and J by 4 bases, with 10 bases of the junction left unmatched. CDR1 is MGHRA and CDR2 is YSYEKL in the germline V gene. CDR3 in amino acids: CASSLVRDSSNQPQHF. The CDR3 nucleotides are TGCGCCAGCAGCCTCGTCCGGGACAGTTCAAATCAGCCCCAGCATTTT.

The V and J genes are TRBV5-4 and TRBJ2-7, with 9 bases identical to TRBD1. The CDR3 spans 16 residues. V gave up 4 bases and J gave up 5 bases; unmatched junction bases: 13. The germline gives CDR1 SGHNT, CDR2 YYREEE (reference sequence). The CDR3 reads CASSRIVSGQGNEQYF. The DNA for the CDR3 is TGTGCCAGCAGCCGTATAGTATCGGGACAGGGTAACGAGCAGTACTTC.

The chain carries TRBV2 and TRBJ1-4; possibly TRBD1 for D (5 bases). Germline V gene lookup returns CDR1 SNHLY and CDR2 FYNNEI. This CDR3 is built from 16 residues. Trimming stripped 0 bases from V and 3 bases from J, with 11 bases between. As DNA, the CDR3 is TGTGCCAGCAGTGAAGCTCATGGGGCAGCTAATGAAAAACTGTTTTTT. It is translated as CASSEAHGAANEKLFF.

The chain carries TRBV5-1 and TRBJ1-1; 10 bases align to TRBD1. CDR3 size: 16 residues. With 4 bases clipped from V and 0 bases from J, the junction kept 6 bases outside the gene matches. In germline, CDR1 is SGHRS, CDR2 YFSETQ. CDR3 protein: CASSTGQGGMNTEAFF. The CDR3 DNA sequence: TGCGCCAGCAGCACCGGACAGGGGGGAATGAACACTGAAGCTTTCTTT. The full variable domain, completed using reference TRBV5-1 and TRBJ1-1, is KAGVTQTPRYLIKTRGQQVTLSCSPISGHRSVSWYQQTPGQGLQFLFEYFSETQRNKGNFPGRFSGRQFSNSRSEMNVSTLELGDSALYLCASSTGQGGMNTEAFFGQGTRLTVV.

The J gene is TRBJ1-5, the V gene TRBV7-9; possible D gene TRBD1, 6 bases. The germline gives CDR1 SEHNR, CDR2 FQNEAQ (reference sequence). The ends were cut back, 11 bases at V and 6 bases at J, with 17 bases in the middle. The CDR3 is 13 amino acids. The CDR3 reads CAVQGAAIQPQHF. DNA for the CDR3: TGTGCCGTACAGGGAGCGGCAATTCAGCCCCAGCATTTT.

This clone was found once. The genes are TRBV5-1 and TRBJ2-1, with 8 nucleotides matching TRBD2. The CDR3 is made up of 16 amino acids. Trimming removed 0 bases from V and 5 bases from J; junction bases left unmatched: 7. Germline CDR1 and CDR2: SGHRS and YFSETQ. The CDR3 spells CASSLDSGRTHNEQFF. CDR3 DNA: TGCGCCAGCAGCTTGGACAGCGGGAGAACCCACAATGAGCAGTTCTTC.

CDR3 sequence (DNA): TGCGCCAGCAGCTTCGCCCTTGGGGTCTCCGACAGCCTTTCGACCCAGTACTTC. Residues: CASSFALGVSDSLSTQYF. J is TRBJ2-5 and V is TRBV5-1; TRBD1 is a possible D gene (5 bases). CDR3 size: 18 residues. Between the trimmed V and J ends, which lost 2 bases and 7 bases, there was a span of 27 bases. Germline CDR1 is SGHRS and CDR2 is YFSETQ.

The table lists this clone with a count of one. Mismatch with germline at one junction end may stem from a read error. V is TRBV7-7 and J is TRBJ2-5; 8 bases agree with TRBD2. There are 13 residues in the CDR3. CDR1 is SSHAT, CDR2 FNYEAQ, per germline (reference sequence). The CDR3 region is CASSPPAGGTQYF. The CDR3 bases are TGTGCTAGCAGCCCCCCTGCGGGGGGGACCCAGTACTTC.

In its sample, this clone was seen once. CDR3 sequence reads: CASSWGQGLEYF. DNA of the CDR3: TGTGCCAGCAGCTGGGGGCAGGGGCTGGAGTATTTT. The chain employs TRBV5-4 and TRBJ2-3; TRBD1 might be the D (6 bases). CDR1 is SGHNT and CDR2 is YYREEE in the germline V gene (reference sequence). Trimming took 3 bases from V and 13 from J, leaving 15 bases between them. This CDR3 has 12 amino acids.

CDR3 protein: CASSPRGRDTQYF. CDR3 DNA: TGTGCCAGCAGCCCGCGGGGCCGGGATACGCAGTATTTT. This chain uses TRBV9 with TRBJ2-3; tentative D call: TRBD2 (6 bases). Trimming cost V 4 bases and J 6 bases, with 12 bases left between them. There are 13 residues in the CDR3. Germline V gene lookup returns CDR1 SGDLS and CDR2 YYNGEE. The full variable domain, its missing parts supplied by reference TRBV9 and TRBJ2-3, is DSGVTQTPKHLITATGQRVTLRCSPRSGDLSVYWYQQSLDQGLQFLIQYYNGEERAKGNILERFSAQQFPDLHSELNLSSLELGDSALYFCASSPRGRDTQYFGPGTRLTVL.

This chain joins TRBV25-1 and TRBJ1-1; 8 nucleotides align to TRBD1. The V gene end was trimmed by 7 bases and the J gene end by 5 bases; junction bases not matched to a gene: 9. The CDR3 totals 14 residues. CDR1 is MGHDK, CDR2 SYGVNS, per germline. The CDR3: CASTPGQGGTEAFF. The DNA for the CDR3 is TGTGCCAGCACCCCAGGACAGGGTGGAACTGAAGCTTTCTTT.

The chain uses TRBV15 and TRBJ2-7; D possibly corresponds to TRBD1 (6 bases). Germline loops: CDR1 LNHNV, CDR2 YYDKDF (reference sequence). Trimming left V 0 bases short and J 7 bases short, with 13 bases between. The length of the CDR3 is 14 residues. The CDR3 sequence: CATSRDGTLGEQYF. DNA of the CDR3: TGTGCCACCAGCAGAGACGGGACACTCGGGGAGCAGTACTTC.

This rearrangement joins TRBV4-1 to TRBJ2-5; D unresolved. The CDR3 totals 17 residues. Trimming cost V 1 base and J 5 bases, with 20 bases left between them. The germline gives CDR1 MGHRA, CDR2 YSYEKL. The CDR3 loop is CASSQVGNTVEWETQYF. The CDR3 coding sequence is TGCGCCAGCAGCCAAGTCGGTAATACCGTGGAGTGGGAGACCCAGTACTTC.

V gene TRBV6-5 combines with J gene TRBJ2-5; the match to TRBD2 covers 14 bases. The V and J ends lost 7 bases and 5 bases, in that order; junction bases with no gene match: 6. The CDR3 consists of 15 residues. Germline V CDR1 and CDR2: MNHEY, SVGAGI. The CDR3 here is CASKRLAGGRETQYF. The DNA of the CDR3 is TGTGCCAGCAAACGACTAGCGGGGGGGCGGGAGACCCAGTACTTC.

The chain couples TRBV4-1 to TRBJ2-1; 12 nucleotides line up with TRBD2. The V gene end was trimmed by 3 bases and the J gene end by 8 bases; junction bases not matched to a gene: 8. Germline V gene data show CDR1 as MGHRA and CDR2 as YSYEKL. This CDR3 is built from 16 residues. CDR3 nucleotides: TGCGCCAGCAGCCATCCGACTAGCGGGAGTATCGATGAGCAGTTCTTC. Its protein product is CASSHPTSGSIDEQFF.

The chain uses TRBV20-1 and TRBJ2-3; perhaps TRBD2 as D (5 bases). Germline V CDR1 and CDR2: DFQATT, SNEGSKA (reference sequence). The CDR3 has 11 amino acids. V was trimmed by 7 bases and J by 5 bases, leaving 10 bases between them. The CDR3 nucleotides read TGCAGTGGAGGGCTCCGAGATACGCAGTATTTT. Residues: CSGGLRDTQYF.